This T cell receptor (beta chain) was found in a study of T-cell reconstitution after alpha-beta-depleted transplantation in children. Unique molecular identifiers tagged the TCRbeta library. TCRdb recomputed calls from the PCR reads with MiXCR, one row per CDR3 protein. The sample yields a few hundred thousand distinct CDR3 sequences, 13% seen once. This CDR3 comprises 17 residues. Trimming cost V 2 bases and J 3 bases; bases outside gene matches: 12. Looked up from germline, CDR1 is SGHVS and CDR2 is FQNEAQ. The clonotype was recovered from a human donor who donated a stem cell graft to a child with Fanconi anemia. Sample: PBMCs, taken from the stem cell graft. V is TRBV7-8 and J is TRBJ1-1, with 7 bases lining up with TRBD1. The CDR3 DNA sequence: TGTGCCAGCAGCTTAAACCCCGGGACAGAAAAATACACTGAAGCTTTCTTT. It yields the protein CASSLNPGTEKYTEAFF.